This section outlines one T cell receptor (beta chain) sequence together with its context. The sorted conventional CD4+ T cells were CD25-low and CD127-high, with genomic DNA sequenced. The ends lost 3 bases at V and 1 base at J; junction bases unmatched: 5. This CDR3 is 16 amino acids long. Germline assignment: CDR1 SGHTA and CDR2 FQGNSA. Clones were read by immunoSEQ multiplex PCR, and TCRdb kept only the in-frame ones, dropping some. The table includes almost 35,000 clones, more than 75% detected once. The sample is drawn from a study of regulatory and conventional T cells in RAG deficiency. These data were also filed under a second study, of regulatory T cells. That source reports: The PCR used 52 TRBV and 13 TRBJ primers.

This chain joins TRBV7-2 and TRBJ2-5; 10 nucleotides match TRBD2. The sample comprised CD4+ effector T cells sorted from blood. The sequence was obtained from a human donor in good health. The CDR3 here is CASSFPSGGLQETQYF. CDR3 nucleotides: TGTGCCAGCAGCTTTCCTAGCGGGGGCCTCCAAGAGACCCAGTACTTC.